The 10 T cell receptor beta chains below were found in one sample sequenced in a study of T cell repertoires in cytomegalovirus infection. What these receptors recognize is not known. MiXCR, run by TCRdb on the reads, gives a single entry per CDR3 protein. The sample carries about 700,000 distinct CDR3 sequences, around 31% recorded once. The sample consisted of cultured PBMCs, taken from culture after CMV antigen stimulation. These TCRs come from a human donor in good health (CMV status not recorded). Some clones in this sample may be carry-over from other donors' samples.

The chain employs TRBV10-3 and TRBJ2-3, with 8 bases fitting TRBD1. Germline V lookup: CDR1 ENHRY, CDR2 SYGVKD. With 4 bases clipped from V and 0 bases from J, the junction kept 3 bases outside the gene matches. CDR3 length: 15 residues. CDR3 in DNA: TGTGCCATCAGTGCTAACAGGGGGAGCACAGATACGCAGTATTTT. It translates to CAISANRGSTDTQYF.

This clonotype occurred a few times. In nucleotides, the CDR3 is TGTGCCACCAGGCCAAAGGTCGGACTAACCTACGAGCAGTACTTC. This gives the protein CATRPKVGLTYEQYF. This rearrangement joins TRBV15 to TRBJ2-7, with D maybe TRBD2 (6 bases). This CDR3 region has 15 residues. CDR1 LNHNV and CDR2 YYDKDF come from the germline V gene (reference sequence). Trimming left V 6 bases short and J 2 bases short, with 17 bases between.

This clonotype was found a few times. V is TRBV18 and J is TRBJ1-4, with D unresolved. The germline CDR1 and CDR2 sequences are KGHSH and LQKENI. The CDR3 spans 13 residues. V was cut by 3 bases and J by 7 bases, with 9 bases left in between. CDR3 sequence: CASSPGRVEKLFF. CDR3 coding DNA: TGTGCCAGCTCACCGGGAAGGGTTGAAAAACTGTTTTTT.

The chain carries TRBV28 and TRBJ2-3; 14 nucleotides agree with TRBD2. Germline-derived CDR1 and CDR2 are MDHEN and SYDVKM. The CDR3 totals 18 residues. V was pared by 7 bases and J by 1 base, with 10 bases of the junction left unmatched. The CDR3 region is CASTQTSGGASRTDTQYF. CDR3 sequence (DNA): TGTGCCAGCACCCAGACTAGCGGGGGGGCCTCGCGCACAGATACGCAGTATTTT.

This sequence joins TRBV6-1 and TRBJ2-3; TRBD2 is a possible D gene (6 bases). In germline, CDR1 is MNHNS, CDR2 SASEGT. This CDR3 spans 18 amino acids. V was cut by 2 bases and J by 5 bases, with 23 bases left in between. The CDR3 spells CASSERPGVLRGGDTQYF. In DNA, the CDR3 is TGTGCCAGCAGTGAACGACCGGGGGTCCTACGCGGTGGAGATACGCAGTATTTT.

The sample holds many counts of this clonotype. The chain has TRBV12-3 or TRBV12-4 and TRBJ2-3; the D gene is possibly TRBD2 (7 bases). The CDR3 totals 15 residues. Trimming took 7 bases from V and 6 from J, leaving 20 bases between them. CDR3 bases: TGTGCCAGCACCAGGGGCGGCGGGAGAACGGATACGCAGTATTTT. Translating gives CASTRGGGRTDTQYF.

The chain joins TRBV30 to TRBJ2-1; the D gene is possibly TRBD2 (5 bases). The CDR3 spans 16 residues. Looked up from germline, CDR1 is GTSNPN and CDR2 is SVGIG (reference sequence). V was shortened by 2 bases and J by 3 bases, with 17 bases between the two germline ends. The CDR3 bases are TGTGCCTGGAGTCATCCCCGGGGTAGGCACTACAATGAGCAGTTCTTC. This codes for CAWSHPRGRHYNEQFF.

This clonotype occurred a few times. This chain connects TRBV6-2 or TRBV6-3 to TRBJ2-3; unclear D gene. The germline V and J ends were trimmed by 2 bases and 2 bases, with 11 bases remaining between them. This CDR3 has 15 amino acids. Per germline, CDR1 MNHEY and CDR2 SVGEGT. The CDR3 region is CASSYVLNPTDTQYF. CDR3 nucleotides: TGTGCCAGCAGTTACGTCCTAAACCCCACAGATACGCAGTATTTT.

The chain links TRBV20-1 to TRBJ2-7, with D possibly being TRBD1 (5 bases). Germline V gene lookup returns CDR1 DFQATT and CDR2 SNEGSKA (reference sequence). V was clipped by 3 bases and J by 7 bases, with 19 bases between them. This CDR3 has 14 residues. The DNA for the CDR3 is TGCAGTGCTAGCGCCAGGGCACCACAGAAGGAGCAGTACTTC. It encodes CSASARAPQKEQYF.

This clonotype was observed a few times. This chain joins TRBV11-2 and TRBJ1-4, with no clear D. Germline V gene sequence: CDR1 SGHAT, CDR2 FQNNGV. This CDR3 region has 16 residues. V lost 1 base, J lost 1 base, and 10 bases lay in between. CDR3 sequence (DNA): TGTGCCAGCAGCTTAGGTCGAGTCAGAACTAATGAAAAACTGTTTTTT. It codes for CASSLGRVRTNEKLFF.